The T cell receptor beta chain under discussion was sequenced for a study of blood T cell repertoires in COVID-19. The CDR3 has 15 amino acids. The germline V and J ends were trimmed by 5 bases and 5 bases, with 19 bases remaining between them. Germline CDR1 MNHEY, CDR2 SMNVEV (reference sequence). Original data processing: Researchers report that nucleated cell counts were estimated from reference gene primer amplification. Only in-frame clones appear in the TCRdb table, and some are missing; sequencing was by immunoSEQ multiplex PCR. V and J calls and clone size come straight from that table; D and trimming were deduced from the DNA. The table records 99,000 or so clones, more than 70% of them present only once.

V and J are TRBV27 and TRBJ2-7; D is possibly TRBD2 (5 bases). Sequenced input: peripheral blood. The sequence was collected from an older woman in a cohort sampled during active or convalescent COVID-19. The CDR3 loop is CASSVGLEAAHEQYF. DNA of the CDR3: TGTGCCAGCAGTGTAGGGCTTGAAGCGGCCCACGAGCAGTACTTC.